Following are 27 T cell receptor beta chains from one sample sequenced in a study of molecular identifiers for immune sequencing clone quantification. TCRdb reprocessed the PCR reads with MiXCR, giving one entry per CDR3 protein. The sample includes about 510,000 distinct CDR3 sequences, around 23% of them seen just once. The sample was naive CD8+ T cells from blood, with Jurkat cell RNA spiked in. Subset indicated: FACS-sorted CD8+CD4-CCR7+CD45RA+ naive T cells. All receptors come from a human donor in good health. Some libraries in this study had Jurkat cell RNA spiked in.

In this sample, this clonotype turned up a few times. The chain couples TRBV6-6 to TRBJ1-5; TRBD1 aligns across 9 bases. The germline CDR1 and CDR2 sequences are MNHNY and SVGAGI (reference sequence). Trimming removed 6 bases from V and 4 bases from J; junction bases left unmatched: 4. The CDR3 loop spans 14 amino acids. CDR3 coding DNA: TGTGCCAGCAGAAACGGACAGGGGAATCAGCCCCAGCATTTT. Its protein is CASRNGQGNQPQHF.

This clonotype was recorded many times. The rearrangement links TRBV6-1 to TRBJ2-7; D perhaps matches TRBD2 (7 bases). The germline gives CDR1 MNHNS, CDR2 SASEGT. This CDR3 contains 12 residues. The ends were cut back, 1 base at V and 12 bases at J, with 13 bases in the middle. Here the CDR3 DNA reads TGTGCCAGCAGTGAAGTCGGGGGGCTGCCGTACTTC. Translated, it gives CASSEVGGLPYF.

In regard to this clonotype: This could be a read error, since a much larger clone is one nucleotide away. J is TRBJ2-3 and V is TRBV13; tentative D call: TRBD2 (6 bases). Germline CDR1 reads PRHDT; CDR2 reads FYEKMQ (reference sequence). The CDR3 totals 14 residues. The CDR3 bases are TGTGCCAGCAGCTTCGGGAGTCTCCCAGATACGCAGTGTTTT. Translation: CASSFGSLPDTQCF.

This clonotype occurred many times. V is TRBV7-9 and J is TRBJ2-3; no definite D call. CDR1 is SEHNR, CDR2 FQNEAQ, per germline (reference sequence). The CDR3 loop spans 12 amino acids. Deletions cut 10 bases from V and 5 bases from J, with 13 bases between. CDR3 residues: CANRGPEDTQYF. In DNA form, the CDR3 reads TGTGCCAACAGAGGTCCTGAAGATACGCAGTATTTT.

This clonotype has only a few counts. The chain combines TRBV12-3 or TRBV12-4 with TRBJ2-1; 7 bases map to TRBD1. Trimming removed 2 bases from V and 8 bases from J; junction bases left unmatched: 6. This CDR3 has 14 amino acids. CDR3 in amino acids: CASSLRTGSDEQFF. The DNA of the CDR3 is TGTGCCAGCAGTTTACGGACAGGTTCTGATGAGCAGTTCTTC.

This clonotype was detected a few times. This chain uses TRBV4-3 with TRBJ2-3; a weak D match, TRBD2 (6 bases). This CDR3 is built from 16 residues. V was trimmed by 4 bases and J by 2 bases, leaving 16 bases between them. Germline values: CDR1 LGHNA, CDR2 YSLEER. CDR3 sequence: CASSRTTSRSTDTQYF. The DNA for the CDR3 is TGCGCCAGCAGCCGAACAACTAGCAGGTCCACAGATACGCAGTATTTT.

This clonotype was seen more than once but under ten times. The chain employs TRBV29-1 and TRBJ1-3; no firm D call. CDR3 length: 13 residues. Per germline, CDR1 SQVTM and CDR2 ANQGSEA. The ends were cut back, 4 bases at V and 0 bases at J, with 7 bases in the middle. This CDR3 is CSVGGSSGNTIYF. The CDR3 DNA reads as TGCAGCGTTGGTGGTAGCTCTGGAAACACCATATATTTT.

The chain couples TRBV19 to TRBJ2-2; 8 nucleotides agree with TRBD1. Trimming took 0 bases from V and 5 from J; bases not matched to a gene: 5. Germline CDR1 LNHDA, CDR2 SQIVND (reference sequence). This CDR3 has 16 residues. CDR3 region: CASSIDLGDRTGELFF. DNA of the CDR3: TGTGCCAGTAGTATAGATCTTGGGGACAGGACCGGGGAGCTGTTTTTT. Complete variable domain (other parts from reference TRBV19 and TRBJ2-2): DGGITQSPKYLFRKEGQNVTLSCEQNLNHDAMYWYRQDPGQGLRLIYYSQIVNDFQKGDIAEGYSVSREKKESFPLTVTSAQKNPTAFYLCASSIDLGDRTGELFFGEGSRLTVL.

The V and J genes are TRBV13 and TRBJ1-1; D unresolved. Trimming shortened V by 5 bases and J by 3 bases, and 10 bases separated the two germline ends. This CDR3 has 13 residues. Germline CDR1 and CDR2: PRHDT and FYEKMQ (reference sequence). The CDR3: CASSIQVYTEAFF. The CDR3 coding sequence is TGTGCCAGCAGCATCCAGGTATACACTGAAGCTTTCTTT.

With regard to this clonotype: One junction end disagrees with the germline gene, perhaps due to a read error. The chain recombines TRBV29-1 with TRBJ2-3; perhaps TRBD1 as D (5 bases). CDR1 and CDR2 (germline): SQVTM, ANQGSEA. This CDR3 is built from 15 residues. Here the CDR3 DNA reads TGCAGCGTTGAAGAGGCAGGGAAGATCACGGATACGCACTATTTT. Translated, it gives CSVEEAGKITDTHYF.

The rearrangement uses TRBV4-1 and TRBJ2-1; D is unresolved. Germline assignment: CDR1 MGHRA and CDR2 YSYEKL. This CDR3 spans 14 amino acids. Trimming cost V 1 base and J 4 bases, with 8 bases left between them. DNA of the CDR3: TGCGCCAGCAGCCAAGGCCCCGGATACAATGAGCAGTTCTTC. It translates to CASSQGPGYNEQFF.

At least ten counts were recorded for this clonotype. V is TRBV4-1 and J is TRBJ2-3; unclear D gene. The ends were cut back, 1 base at V and 5 bases at J, with 4 bases in the middle. CDR3 size: 12 residues. Germline CDR1 and CDR2: MGHRA and YSYEKL. This CDR3 reads CASSQAVDTQYF. In nucleotides, the CDR3 is TGCGCCAGCAGCCAAGCCGTAGATACGCAGTATTTT.

A note on this clonotype: A much larger clone differs by one base, so this may be a read error. The J gene is TRBJ2-1, the V gene TRBV30; D gene unclear. The germline V gene has CDR1 GTSNPN and CDR2 SVGIG (reference sequence). The CDR3 spans 11 residues. Trimming cost V 7 bases and J 12 bases, with 16 bases left between them. CDR3 in amino acids: CASADSGGQFF. CDR3 sequence (DNA): TGTGCCTCGGCAGATTCCGGTGGGCAGTTCTTC.

This clonotype was detected only a few times. The chain is built from TRBV4-3 and TRBJ2-7; weak D call: TRBD1 (6 bases). CDR3 length: 13 amino acids. CDR1 and CDR2 from the germline V gene are LGHNA and YSLEER. Trimming shortened V by 3 bases and J by 3 bases, and 9 bases separated the two germline ends. The CDR3 DNA follows: TGCGCCAGCAGCCACGGACAGAACTACGAGCAGTACTTC. The encoded protein is CASSHGQNYEQYF.

This sequence joins TRBV12-3 or TRBV12-4 and TRBJ2-3, with TRBD1 identical over 10 bases. V lost 1 base, J lost 4 bases, and 5 bases stayed unmatched. The CDR3 sequence is 16 residues long. The CDR3 nucleotides are TGTGCCAGCAGTTTAGGGCCTGGACAGGGGGCAGATACGCAGTATTTT. Translated, it gives CASSLGPGQGADTQYF.

The rearrangement joins TRBV7-6 to TRBJ1-1; TRBD1 is a possible D gene (6 bases). V lost 5 bases to trimming and J lost 4 bases, with 20 bases between them. There are 16 residues in the CDR3. The germline CDR1 and CDR2 sequences are SGHVS and FNYEAQ. CDR3 nucleotide sequence: TGTGCCAGCAGCCCGAGGACAGTGGTTGGGAGCACTGAAGCTTTCTTT. Protein product: CASSPRTVVGSTEAFF.

This sequence joins TRBV24-1 and TRBJ2-3, with D tentatively TRBD1 or TRBD2 (5 bases each). The length of the CDR3 is 16 residues. Trimming removed 4 bases at V and 4 bases at J, with 17 bases between. Per germline, CDR1 KGHDR and CDR2 SFDVKD. The CDR3 loop reads CATSDPGALGADTQYF. The CDR3 DNA sequence: TGTGCCACCAGTGACCCCGGGGCCCTCGGCGCAGATACGCAGTATTTT.

As regards this clonotype: A read error is possible here, since a much larger clone lies one base away. This rearrangement joins TRBV30 to TRBJ2-3; no firm D call. V lost 2 bases, J lost 1 base, and 13 bases lay in between. The CDR3 totals 15 residues. Looked up from germline, CDR1 is GTSNPN and CDR2 is SVGIG (reference sequence). The CDR3 DNA reads as TGTGCCTGGAGTTTGGGCCCATCTCGCACAGATACGCAGTATTTT. Protein: CAWSLGPSRTDTQYF. Combining the CDR3 with reference TRBV30 and TRBJ2-3 gives the whole variable domain SQTIHQWPATLVQPVGSPLSLECTVEGTSNPNLYWYRQAAGRGLQLLFYSVGIGQISSEVPQNLSASRPQDRQFILSSKKLLLSDSGFYLCAWSLGPSRTDTQYFGPGTRLTVL.

This clonotype was picked up many times. The chain combines TRBV7-6 with TRBJ2-3; tentative D call: TRBD2 (5 bases). The CDR3 sequence is 15 residues long. CDR1 is SGHVS, CDR2 FNYEAQ, per germline. V lost 5 bases and J 3 bases, leaving 15 bases between the germline ends. The CDR3: CASSPTTGETDTQYF. CDR3 DNA: TGTGCCAGCAGCCCGACGACCGGGGAGACAGATACGCAGTATTTT.

This clonotype came up many times. The chain combines TRBV9 with TRBJ2-3, with 10 bases matching TRBD2. The CDR3 is made up of 15 amino acids. Germline CDR1 is SGDLS and CDR2 is YYNGEE. The J segment lost 4 bases and the V segment lost 3 bases, leaving 5 bases of the junction unmatched. Here the CDR3 reads CASSAGTSAADTQYF. Here the CDR3 DNA reads TGTGCCAGCAGCGCTGGGACTAGCGCGGCAGATACGCAGTATTTT.

This clonotype was seen a few times. The rearrangement joins TRBV4-3 to TRBJ2-7; D is unresolved. CDR1 LGHNA and CDR2 YSLEER come from the germline V gene. Trimming left V 1 base short and J 3 bases short, with 13 bases between. CDR3 length: 15 amino acids. CDR3 residues: CASSQGRAEFYEQYF. CDR3 DNA: TGCGCCAGCAGCCAAGGTCGGGCCGAGTTCTACGAGCAGTACTTC.

The chain employs TRBV27 and TRBJ1-1; D gene ambiguous. Germline V gene data show CDR1 as MNHEY and CDR2 as SMNVEV (reference sequence). V was cut by 3 bases and J by 0 bases, with 5 bases left in between. This CDR3 has 13 amino acids. This CDR3 reads CASSFNMNTEAFF. The CDR3 DNA is TGTGCCAGCAGTTTCAACATGAACACTGAAGCTTTCTTT.

The sample holds a few counts of this clonotype. The chain employs TRBV20-1 and TRBJ2-7; D is unresolved. The CDR3 is 14 amino acids. V lost 1 base to trimming and J lost 0 bases, with 10 bases between them. Germline V gene data show CDR1 as DFQATT and CDR2 as SNEGSKA (reference sequence). The CDR3 is CSARGQDSSYEQYF. The CDR3 DNA sequence: TGCAGTGCTAGAGGCCAGGATAGCTCCTACGAGCAGTACTTC.

This clonotype is a singleton in its sample. The chain couples TRBV30 to TRBJ2-3, with 9 nucleotides matching TRBD2. CDR3 length equals 15 residues. The germline V gene has CDR1 GTSNPN and CDR2 SVGIG (reference sequence). V was clipped by 0 bases and J by 5 bases; unmatched bases: 6. CDR3 bases: TGTGCCTGGAGTGTATTAGCGGGAGAGGGAGATACGCAGTATTTT. Its translation is CAWSVLAGEGDTQYF.

A word on this clonotype: A much larger clonotype is one base distant, so this may be a read error. This rearrangement joins TRBV7-9 to TRBJ1-5, with 9 positions matching TRBD1. The CDR3 covers 17 residues. Germline V gene sequence: CDR1 SEHNR, CDR2 FQNEAQ (reference sequence). The CDR3: CTSSNAGTGYSNQPQHF. The CDR3 region has the DNA TGTACCAGCAGTAACGCCGGGACAGGGTATAGCAATCAGCCCCAGCATTTT.

This clonotype was found many times. The chain joins TRBV20-1 to TRBJ2-7; TRBD2 agrees at 10 bases. The CDR3 spans 16 residues. Germline values: CDR1 DFQATT, CDR2 SNEGSKA (reference sequence). The ends lost 0 bases at V and 5 bases at J; junction bases unmatched: 10. The CDR3 reads CSARDRDSGRYDEQYF. In DNA, the CDR3 is TGCAGTGCTAGAGATCGGGATAGCGGGAGGTACGACGAGCAGTACTTC.

The chain combines TRBV6-5 with TRBJ1-3; D not certain. There are 15 residues in the CDR3. V shed 2 bases and J shed 0 bases, with 8 bases lying between them. Germline assignment: CDR1 MNHEY and CDR2 SVGAGI. In DNA, the CDR3 is TGTGCCAGCAGTTACACCCAACCCTCTGGAAACACCATATATTTT. This gives the protein CASSYTQPSGNTIYF.